Each of the 6 T cell receptor beta chains below was sequenced from the same sample in a study of T cells in Graves' hyperthyroidism and ophthalmopathy. From RNA transcripts, TCR beta CDR3 regions were amplified. Researchers ran a first-round RT-PCR on the TCR CDR3 using the HTBI primer set. TCRdb reanalysed the multiplex PCR reads using MiXCR and keeps one entry per CDR3 protein. Seen here are 330,000 or so distinct CDR3 sequences, 15% to 20% observed once, and the top ten hold less than 20%. The sequenced sample consisted of blood. The receptors derive from a woman aged 40 to 50 with Graves' ophthalmopathy.

This clonotype was seen ten or more times. V and J are TRBV29-1 and TRBJ1-3, with D possibly being TRBD1 (5 bases). In germline, CDR1 is SQVTM, CDR2 ANQGSEA. The CDR3 is made up of 12 amino acids. The CDR3 DNA follows: TGCAGTGGGGGTAACTCTGGAAACACCATATATTTT. It specifies CSGGNSGNTIYF.

This clonotype has a count of ten or more. The V call is TRBV28, the J call TRBJ2-7, with 10 positions matching TRBD1. Per germline, CDR1 MDHEN and CDR2 SYDVKM. This CDR3 is 12 amino acids long. With V trimmed by 7 bases and J by 5 bases, 2 bases remained unmatched. Written as DNA, the CDR3 is TGTGCCAGCAAGGACAGGGGGAACGAGCAGTACTTC. It specifies CASKDRGNEQYF.

About this clonotype itself: A read error is possible here, since a much larger clone lies one base away. The CDR3 carries no conserved terminal phenylalanine or tryptophan, so it likely arises from a read error. The chain uses TRBV28 and TRBJ1-1; no clear D. Trimming took off 5 bases at V and 8 bases at J, with 12 bases between the two ends. CDR1 is MDHEN and CDR2 is SYDVKM in the germline V gene. CDR3 size: 12 residues. The CDR3 nucleotides read TGTGCCAGCAGTCTGCGTTATCGAGAAGCTTTCCTT. Its protein is CASSLRYREAFL.

This clonotype was seen many times. This chain links TRBV28 with TRBJ2-4, with TRBD1 matching 10 bases. CDR1 and CDR2 from the germline V gene are MDHEN and SYDVKM. V was pared by 3 bases and J by 8 bases, with 4 bases of the junction left unmatched. The CDR3 runs 14 residues. CDR3 sequence: CASSLDRGGDIQYF. The CDR3 DNA sequence: TGTGCCAGCAGTTTGGACAGGGGGGGAGACATTCAGTACTTC.

This clonotype was seen more than once but under ten times. The V and J genes are TRBV5-8 and TRBJ1-1; no reliable D call. The V end was cut by 6 bases, the J end by 4 bases, with 19 bases between. This CDR3 has 15 residues. The germline gives CDR1 SGHTS, CDR2 YDEGEE. The CDR3 DNA sequence: TGTGCCAGCACCCAGGTTTCGTTCTGGGGCACTGAAGCTTTCTTT. This encodes CASTQVSFWGTEAFF. The whole variable domain, remainder taken from reference TRBV5-8 and TRBJ1-1, is EAGVTQSPTHLIKTRGQQATLRCSPISGHTSVYWYQQALGLGLQFLLWYDEGEERNRGNFPPRFSGRQFPNYSSELNVNALELEDSALYLCASTQVSFWGTEAFFGQGTRLTVV.

The V gene is TRBV29-1, the J gene TRBJ2-2; 10 positions agree with TRBD2. Germline CDR1 SQVTM, CDR2 ANQGSEA. Trimming removed 7 bases from V and 4 bases from J; junction bases left unmatched: 3. This CDR3 has 13 amino acids. The CDR3 nucleotides read TGCAGCGGGCGGACTAGCGGCACCGGGGAGCTGTTTTTT. Its protein product is CSGRTSGTGELFF.